These T cell receptor beta chains were read from a single sample in a study of OX40 agonist ivuxolimab in advanced cancers. TCRdb keeps only in-frame clones here, not all; method: immunoSEQ multiplex PCR. The sample yields some 150,000 clones, approximately 94% seen once. Sequencing was performed on CD4+ or CD8+ T cells sorted from blood, taken in a trial of the OX40 agonist ivuxolimab. These receptors all stem from an adult with an advanced solid tumor such as melanoma, head and neck, liver or kidney cancer. Each CDR3 is given without its conserved first and last residue. Some rows have no size entry. The others give once, few or many, or a class for an expanded clone.

v_gene,abundance,CDR3aa
TRBV5-4,NA,ASSLVAGGTEAF
TRBV4-3,NA,AGSQDNTDTQY
TRBV27,NA,ASSSDRNSPLH
TRBV5-1,once,ASSLPPTGSPEAF
TRBV28,once,ASSLVSSGVRF
TRBV18,NA,ASSPIQSTLSTDTQY
TRBV18,NA,ASSPRQPGTEAF
TRBV18,NA,ASSPNFGVDQPQH
TRBV18,NA,ASSPENQPQH
TRBV9,NA,ASSEQGLRNEQF
TRBV6-1,NA,ASLKGGSSYEQY